The 4 T cell receptor beta chains below come from one sample, sequenced in a study of regulatory T cells in long-lasting Graves disease. According to the study, TCR beta libraries were built with iRepertoire HTBI primers and CDR3-region Arm-PCR. TCRdb independently ran MiXCR on the multiplex PCR reads; one entry per CDR3 protein. There are around 420,000 distinct CDR3 sequences in the sample; 15% to 17% occur only once, and over 20% lies in the top ten. Time point defined: newly diagnosed GD, antithyroid drugs for less than 3 months. Researchers made the TCR library from RNA that was extracted from PBMCs. The material sequenced was peripheral blood mononuclear cells (PBMCs), taken at new diagnosis, from a patient treated with antithyroid drugs. Source of these receptors: a female donor with Graves disease.

This clonotype was recorded many times. This chain links TRBV12-3 or TRBV12-4 with TRBJ2-7; D might be TRBD1 (5 bases). The CDR3 sequence is 14 residues long. Trimming pared 5 bases from V and 7 bases from J, leaving 18 bases between. CDR3 bases: TGTGCCAGCAGTAGGCAGACAGCCCTCTGGGAGCAGTACTTC. This encodes CASSRQTALWEQYF.

Concerning this clonotype: A much larger clone differs from this one at a single base, so this may be a read error. The chain employs TRBV6-5 and TRBJ2-4, with D perhaps TRBD2 (5 bases). The CDR3 runs to 19 residues. Per germline, CDR1 MNHEY and CDR2 SVGAGI. V was clipped by 0 bases and J by 8 bases, with 26 bases between them. The CDR3 DNA is TGTGCCAGCAGTTACTCGAAGGTGGAGGCTAGCCCAGAGGAGGACATTCAGTACTTC. It specifies CASSYSKVEASPEEDIQYF.

The chain joins TRBV20-1 to TRBJ2-7; the match to TRBD2 covers 7 bases. V gave up 5 bases and J gave up 1 base; unmatched junction bases: 8. Germline V CDR1 and CDR2: DFQATT, SNEGSKA (reference sequence). The CDR3 is made up of 14 amino acids. CDR3 region: CSARLAGQSYEQYF. Here the CDR3 DNA reads TGCAGTGCTCGCTTAGCGGGTCAATCCTACGAGCAGTACTTC.

At least ten counts were recorded for this clonotype. Germline is not matched at one junction end, which may reflect a read error. The V call is TRBV5-1, the J call TRBJ2-3; no definite D call. This CDR3 comprises 12 residues. Germline assignment: CDR1 SGHRS and CDR2 YFSETQ. CDR3 bases: TGTGCCAGCAGCTTAGTGGGGGATACGCAGTATTTT. This codes for CASSLVGDTQYF.